This passage covers 5 T cell receptor beta chains from one sample sequenced in a study of siplizumab effects on memory and regulatory T cells. Clones were read by immunoSEQ multiplex PCR, and TCRdb kept only the in-frame ones, dropping some. The data hold about 91,000 clones, with about 96% observed a single time. The sample consisted of naive CD4+ T cells sorted from blood. All receptors derive from a human donor in good health.

The chain has TRBV5-4 and TRBJ2-3; 7 positions agree with TRBD2. CDR1 SGHNT and CDR2 YYREEE come from the germline V gene (reference sequence). V dropped 2 bases and J dropped 0; count of bases not matched to a gene: 3. The CDR3 length is 15 residues. Here the CDR3 DNA reads TGTGCCAGCAGCTTTGGCGGGGGAAGCACAGATACGCAGTATTTT. Translation gives CASSFGGGSTDTQYF.

The J gene is TRBJ2-3, the V gene TRBV11-2, with TRBD2 matching 11 bases. Looked up from germline, CDR1 is SGHAT and CDR2 is FQNNGV. The CDR3 consists of 16 residues. Trimming cost V 1 base and J 5 bases; bases outside gene matches: 5. The DNA for the CDR3 is TGTGCCAGCAGCTTAGCCCTAGCGGGGGGTATAGATACGCAGTATTTT. Translated, it gives CASSLALAGGIDTQYF. The whole variable domain, remainder taken from reference TRBV11-2 and TRBJ2-3, is EAGVAQSPRYKIIEKRQSVAFWCNPISGHATLYWYQQILGQGPKLLIQFQNNGVVDDSQLPKDRFSAERLKGVDSTLKIQPAKLEDSAVYLCASSLALAGGIDTQYFGPGTRLTVL.

This chain links TRBV7-3 with TRBJ2-1; the D call may be TRBD1 or TRBD2 (5 bases each). Germline CDR1 SGHTA, CDR2 FQGTGA. V was pared by 5 bases and J by 5 bases, with 13 bases between. The CDR3 is 14 residues long. Here the CDR3 reads CASSLGATDNEQFF. In nucleotides, the CDR3 is TGTGCCAGCAGCCTCGGGGCGACCGACAATGAGCAGTTCTTC. Drawing the rest from reference TRBV7-3 and TRBJ2-1, the complete variable domain is GAGVSQTPSNKVTEKGKYVELRCDPISGHTALYWYRQSLGQGPEFLIYFQGTGAADDSGLPNDRFFAVRPEGSVSTLKIQRTERGDSAVYLCASSLGATDNEQFFGPGTRLTVL.

This clone was counted a single time. The chain recombines TRBV15 with TRBJ1-1; perhaps TRBD1 as D (5 bases). Trimming took off 5 bases at V and 11 bases at J, with 21 bases between the two ends. Germline assignment: CDR1 LNHNV and CDR2 YYDKDF (reference sequence). CDR3 length: 14 amino acids. The CDR3 loop reads CATSGTRTAGEAFF. The CDR3 nucleotides are TGTGCCACCAGCGGGACGCGGACGGCCGGGGAGGCTTTCTTT.

A single count supports this clone. This sequence joins TRBV28 and TRBJ1-4; the D is unclear. Germline V gene lookup returns CDR1 MDHEN and CDR2 SYDVKM. V dropped 3 bases and J dropped 2 bases, with 10 bases sitting between them. The CDR3 has 15 amino acids. The CDR3 loop is CASSLQLVTNEKLFF. The CDR3 DNA reads as TGTGCCAGCAGTTTGCAATTGGTTACTAATGAAAAACTGTTTTTT.